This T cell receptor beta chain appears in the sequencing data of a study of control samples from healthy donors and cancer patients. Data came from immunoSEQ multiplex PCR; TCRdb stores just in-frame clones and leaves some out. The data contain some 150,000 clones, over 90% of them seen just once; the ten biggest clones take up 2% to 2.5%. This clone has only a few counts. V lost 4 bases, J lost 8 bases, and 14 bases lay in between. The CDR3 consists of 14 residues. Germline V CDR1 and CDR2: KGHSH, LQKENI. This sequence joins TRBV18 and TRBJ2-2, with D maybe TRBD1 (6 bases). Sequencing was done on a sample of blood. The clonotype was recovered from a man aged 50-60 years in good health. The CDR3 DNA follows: TGTGCCAGCTCACTTTCCACCGGGACAGGGGAGCTGTTTTTT. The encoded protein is CASSLSTGTGELFF.